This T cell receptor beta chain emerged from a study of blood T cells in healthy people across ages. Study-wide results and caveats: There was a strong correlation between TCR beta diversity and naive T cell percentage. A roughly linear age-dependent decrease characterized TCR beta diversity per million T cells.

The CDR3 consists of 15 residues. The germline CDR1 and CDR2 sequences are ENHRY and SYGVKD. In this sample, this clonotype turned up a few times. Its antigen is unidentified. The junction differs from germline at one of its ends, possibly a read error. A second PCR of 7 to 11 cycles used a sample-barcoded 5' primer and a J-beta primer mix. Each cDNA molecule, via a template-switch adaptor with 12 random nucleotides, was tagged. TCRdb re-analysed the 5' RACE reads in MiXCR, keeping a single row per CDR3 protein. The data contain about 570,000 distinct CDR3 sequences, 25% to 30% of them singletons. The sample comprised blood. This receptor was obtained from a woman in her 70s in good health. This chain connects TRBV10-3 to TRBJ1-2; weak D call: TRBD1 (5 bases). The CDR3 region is CATSGAIRSNYGYTF. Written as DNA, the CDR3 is TGTGCCACCAGTGGGGCCATCCGGTCTAACTATGGCTACACCTTC.